This T cell receptor (beta chain) was found in a study of blood T cell repertoires in COVID-19. Clones were sequenced by immunoSEQ multiplex PCR, and TCRdb holds only the in-frame ones, with some missing. Here the sample spans roughly 260,000 clones, roughly 80% being singletons. Trimming shortened V by 0 bases and J by 19 bases, and 16 bases separated the two germline ends. The germline CDR1 and CDR2 sequences are LGHDT and YNNKEL (reference sequence). This CDR3 has 13 residues. V is TRBV3-1 (or the pseudogene TRBV3-2) and J is TRBJ1-6; D remains unclear. The source of this sequence is a woman in her forties with active or convalescent COVID-19. The sample consisted of peripheral blood. The CDR3 DNA is TGTGCCAGCAGCCAAGAGCGGGGAAGAATGTCTCACTTT. It translates to CASSQERGRMSHF.